These 15 T cell receptor beta chains share one sample of origin, sequenced in a study of CD8+ T cells in alopecia areata. Investigators isolated RNA and reverse transcribed it into cDNA to act as the sequencing template. The repertoire was sequenced with immunoSEQ multiplex PCR; TCRdb's copy has only in-frame clones and lacks some. The data show over 150,000 clones, roughly 59% seen once. The specimen comprised CD4+ T cells sorted from blood, sampled at week 0. These receptors all come from a human donor with alopecia areata.

The V gene is TRBV29-1, the J gene TRBJ2-1, with TRBD2 matching over 12 bases. Unmatched junction bases numbered 8, after V lost 7 bases and J lost 10 bases. In germline, CDR1 is SQVTM, CDR2 ANQGSEA. The CDR3 loop spans 13 amino acids. The CDR3 DNA sequence: TGCAGCGCCAGACTAGCGGGGGAAGGAGAGCAGTTCTTC. Protein sequence: CSARLAGEGEQFF.

The chain recombines TRBV7-8 with TRBJ1-2, with 9 nucleotides matching TRBD1. Per the germline V gene, CDR1 is SGHVS and CDR2 is FQNEAQ. The CDR3 covers 13 residues. J gave up 5 bases and V 5 bases, and 3 bases lay outside the gene matches. In DNA, the CDR3 is TGTGCCAGCAGCGGGGGACAGGGATATGGCTACACCTTC. It encodes CASSGGQGYGYTF.

Details on this clone: Distinct nucleotide sequences in the sample also encode this CDR3. This sequence joins TRBV7-2 and TRBJ2-7, with 8 nucleotides matching TRBD1. J gave up 0 bases and V 5 bases, and 3 bases lay outside the gene matches. Germline lookup yields CDR1 SGHTA and CDR2 FQGNSA. The CDR3 contains 14 residues. The CDR3 DNA reads as TGTGCCAGCAGCCTGGACAGGGCCTCCTACGAGCAGTACTTC. Translated: CASSLDRASYEQYF. Full variable domain (missing parts from reference TRBV7-2 and TRBJ2-7): GAGVSQSPSNKVTEKGKDVELRCDPISGHTALYWYRQSLGQGLEFLIYFQGNSAPDKSGLPSDRFSAERTGGSVSTLTIQRTQQEDSAVYLCASSLDRASYEQYFGPGTRLTVT.

The chain carries TRBV19 and TRBJ1-6; 7 bases align to TRBD1. V lost 3 bases and J lost 7; bases outside the gene matches: 3. The CDR3 is 14 amino acids. The V gene's germline CDR1 is LNHDA and CDR2 SQIVND (reference sequence). As DNA, the CDR3 is TGTGCCAGTAGTATTACAGGGGTAAATTCACCCCTCCACTTT. Translating it yields CASSITGVNSPLHF.

The rearrangement uses TRBV10-2 and TRBJ1-2; the match to TRBD1 covers 7 bases. The CDR3 runs to 12 residues. Germline CDR1 reads WSHSY; CDR2 reads SAAADI. V lost 7 bases, J lost 3 bases, and 2 bases stayed unmatched. In DNA, the CDR3 is TGCGCCAGCAACAGGGGAGACTATGGCTACACCTTC. This sequence encodes CASNRGDYGYTF.

The V and J genes are TRBV5-1 and TRBJ2-1; perhaps D is TRBD1 or TRBD2 (6 bases each). Germline CDR1 SGHRS, CDR2 YFSETQ. The CDR3 totals 15 residues. V lost 4 bases and J 0 bases, leaving 11 bases between the germline ends. The CDR3 protein is CASSTGAFSYNEQFF. For the CDR3, the DNA is TGCGCCAGCAGCACGGGGGCCTTCTCCTACAATGAGCAGTTCTTC.

This clone was detected only a few times. CDR3 DNA sequence: TGCGCCAGCAGCCAGGGTAGGGATCACCCCACCGGCGAGCAGTACTTC. It specifies CASSQGRDHPTGEQYF. The chain couples TRBV4-1 to TRBJ2-7; D remains unclear. Germline V gene lookup returns CDR1 MGHRA and CDR2 YSYEKL. V lost 3 bases and J lost 6, with 21 bases in between. CDR3 length equals 16 residues.

This clone was detected once. This chain links TRBV29-1 with TRBJ2-3; D tentatively fits TRBD1 or TRBD2 (5 bases each). Trimming cost V 7 bases and J 5 bases, with 19 bases left between them. In germline, CDR1 is SQVTM, CDR2 ANQGSEA. This CDR3 is built from 14 residues. CDR3 sequence: CSAGKRGAGDTQYF. As DNA, the CDR3 is TGCAGCGCCGGGAAGAGAGGGGCAGGAGATACGCAGTATTTT.

This clone has more than one count but fewer than ten. This chain links TRBV6-1 with TRBJ2-3, with D possibly being TRBD1 (5 bases). The CDR3 sequence is 12 residues long. Germline lookup yields CDR1 MNHNS and CDR2 SASEGT. Trimming took 3 bases from V and 8 from J, leaving 9 bases between them. CDR3 in amino acids: CASSDRQGTQYF. As DNA, the CDR3 is TGTGCCAGCAGTGACCGTCAGGGTACGCAGTATTTT.

The V and J genes are TRBV2 and TRBJ1-5, with D unclear. CDR3 length: 13 amino acids. Trimming took off 1 base at V and 4 bases at J, with 5 bases between the two ends. Germline CDR1 and CDR2: SNHLY and FYNNEI. CDR3 sequence: CASSEGGNQPQHF. CDR3 DNA: TGTGCCAGCAGTGAAGGGGGTAATCAGCCCCAGCATTTT.

This clone came up once. The rearrangement uses TRBV29-1 and TRBJ2-3; D is uncertain. The V end lost 3 bases, the J end lost 4 bases, and 8 bases lay between the germline ends. Looked up from germline, CDR1 is SQVTM and CDR2 is ANQGSEA. The CDR3 spans 12 residues. The CDR3 DNA follows: TGCAGCGTTGAGGTGCAGGCAGATACGCAGTATTTT. It yields the protein CSVEVQADTQYF.

The rearrangement uses TRBV4-1 and TRBJ1-1; 7 nucleotides agree with TRBD1. The trim removed 0 bases at V and 11 bases at J, leaving 6 bases unmatched. This CDR3 contains 13 residues. The germline V gene encodes CDR1 MGHRA and CDR2 YSYEKL. CDR3 region: CASSQEVQGGAFF. In DNA form, the CDR3 reads TGCGCCAGCAGCCAAGAGGTGCAGGGGGGTGCTTTCTTT.

The genes are TRBV5-6 and TRBJ2-1; D is unclear. Trimming took 1 base from V and 10 from J, leaving 6 bases between them. The CDR3 contains 11 residues. Looked up from germline, CDR1 is SGHDT and CDR2 is YYEEEE. The CDR3 DNA reads TGTGCCAGCAGCTTGTTCGGGGAGCAGTTCTTC. This encodes CASSLFGEQFF.

V and J are TRBV27 and TRBJ2-1; TRBD2 matches at 9 bases. Germline assignment: CDR1 MNHEY and CDR2 SMNVEV (reference sequence). V was clipped by 2 bases and J by 5 bases; unmatched bases: 4. This CDR3 region has 15 residues. In DNA form, the CDR3 reads TGTGCCAGCAGTTTACGACTAGCGGCAAACAATGAGCAGTTCTTC. Amino acids: CASSLRLAANNEQFF.

A word on this clone: This same CDR3 is encoded by further DNA sequences in the sample. The chain has TRBV4-3 and TRBJ1-1, with no clear D. CDR3 length: 13 amino acids. V gave up 3 bases and J gave up 4 bases, with 9 bases separating them. Germline loops: CDR1 LGHNA, CDR2 YSLEER. The CDR3 protein is CASSQERATEAFF. The CDR3 nucleotides read TGCGCCAGCAGCCAGGAGCGGGCCACTGAAGCTTTCTTT.